Following are 29 T cell receptor beta chains from one sample sequenced in a study of blood T cell repertoires in COVID-19. Here immunoSEQ multiplex PCR was the method, and the copy in TCRdb shows in-frame clones only, minus some. The table lists roughly 260,000 clones, around 90% of them singletons. Material for sequencing was peripheral blood. These receptors came from a man aged 60 to 75 who had recovered from COVID-19.

The J gene is TRBJ2-1, the V gene TRBV24-1; 9 nucleotides match TRBD1. CDR1 is KGHDR, CDR2 SFDVKD, per germline. The CDR3 has 16 amino acids. Losses at the gene ends were 3 bases for V and 4 bases for J; bases not matched to a gene: 6. The CDR3 protein is CATSDLGTGFYNEQFF. The CDR3 DNA sequence: TGTGCCACCAGTGATCTTGGGACAGGGTTTTACAATGAGCAGTTCTTC.

This rearrangement joins TRBV18 to TRBJ1-1; D may be TRBD1 (6 bases). The CDR3 runs 15 residues. The germline V gene has CDR1 KGHSH and CDR2 LQKENI. V was cut by 3 bases and J by 2 bases, with 13 bases left in between. In DNA form, the CDR3 reads TGTGCCAGCTCACCGGACAGAACCCGAAACACTGAAGCTTTCTTT. Translation gives CASSPDRTRNTEAFF.

The chain couples TRBV11-3 to TRBJ2-7; 7 bases are shared with TRBD1. Germline CDR1 reads SGHNT; CDR2 reads YENEEA. Unmatched junction bases numbered 6, after V lost 4 bases and J lost 3 bases. CDR3 length: 14 residues. The CDR3 DNA is TGTGCCAGCAGCTCCCTCAGGGGGATCTACGAGCAGTACTTC. Its protein is CASSSLRGIYEQYF.

The V call is TRBV14, the J call TRBJ1-1, with TRBD1 matching over 7 bases. The CDR3 covers 16 residues. J gave up 0 bases and V 0 bases, and 4 bases lay outside the gene matches. The germline gives CDR1 SGHDN, CDR2 FVKESK. CDR3 nucleotide sequence: TGTGCCAGCAGCCAAGAGAGAGACAGGGTGAACACTGAAGCTTTCTTT. As protein: CASSQERDRVNTEAFF.

V and J are TRBV2 and TRBJ1-2; D might be TRBD1 (6 bases). V gave up 8 bases and J gave up 3 bases, with 13 bases separating them. Germline V gene data show CDR1 as SNHLY and CDR2 as FYNNEI. This CDR3 contains 13 residues. CDR3 nucleotide sequence: TGTGCCAGCGACAGGTTGTCTCACTATGGCTACACCTTC. Its translation is CASDRLSHYGYTF.

The rearrangement joins TRBV5-6 to TRBJ2-1, with a tentative D call TRBD2 (5 bases). V lost 0 bases, J lost 6 bases, and 13 bases lay in between. CDR3 size: 15 residues. CDR1 and CDR2 (germline): SGHDT, YYEEEE. The CDR3 nucleotides are TGTGCCAGCAGCTTGGGACTACACCACGGCAATGAGCAGTTCTTC. Translated, it gives CASSLGLHHGNEQFF.

V usage is TRBV9 and J usage is TRBJ2-3; 11 bases are shared with TRBD2. Germline V gene lookup returns CDR1 SGDLS and CDR2 YYNGEE. The V gene end was trimmed by 4 bases and the J gene end by 14 bases; junction bases not matched to a gene: 12. This CDR3 contains 14 residues. The CDR3 here is CASSPADIAGGTYF. CDR3 bases: TGTGCCAGCAGCCCCGCGGATATAGCGGGGGGGACGTATTTT. Full variable domain (rest looked up from reference TRBV9 and TRBJ2-3): DSGVTQTPKHLITATGQRVTLRCSPRSGDLSVYWYQQSLDQGLQFLIQYYNGEERAKGNILERFSAQQFPDLHSELNLSSLELGDSALYFCASSPADIAGGTYFGPGTRLTVL.

The rearrangement links TRBV5-1 to TRBJ1-1; no definite D call. This CDR3 region has 14 residues. V was cut by 5 bases and J by 1 base, with 12 bases left in between. Germline V gene sequence: CDR1 SGHRS, CDR2 YFSETQ. This CDR3 reads CASRIQNSNTEAFF. CDR3 nucleotides: TGCGCCAGCAGGATACAGAACTCGAACACTGAAGCTTTCTTT.

CDR3 in amino acids: CASRAGTGDYGYTF. CDR3 DNA: TGCGCCAGCAGGGCCGGGACAGGAGATTATGGCTACACCTTC. J is TRBJ1-2 and V is TRBV5-1; 8 bases line up with TRBD1. V lost 5 bases, J lost 5 bases, and 8 bases stayed unmatched. Germline V lookup: CDR1 SGHRS, CDR2 YFSETQ. The CDR3 runs to 14 residues.

The chain has TRBV15 and TRBJ2-6, with TRBD1 identical over 7 bases. V shed 5 bases, J shed 2 bases, and the junction held 12 bases outside the gene matches. The CDR3 contains 18 residues. Germline values: CDR1 LNHNV, CDR2 YYDKDF (reference sequence). CDR3 sequence reads: CATSDRDSQTPGANVLTF. The DNA of the CDR3 is TGTGCCACCAGCGACCGGGACAGTCAAACCCCTGGGGCCAACGTCCTGACTTTC.

This clone was detected only once. The chain is built from TRBV14 and TRBJ1-1; D is uncertain. Trimming took off 4 bases at V and 1 base at J, with 10 bases between the two ends. Per the germline V gene, CDR1 is SGHDN and CDR2 is FVKESK. This CDR3 contains 14 residues. The CDR3 loop is CASSPELKNTEAFF. CDR3 bases: TGTGCCAGCAGCCCTGAACTGAAGAACACTGAAGCTTTCTTT.

This clone has more than one count but fewer than ten. The rearrangement uses TRBV27 and TRBJ2-5, with TRBD1 as a possible D gene (5 bases). Between the trimmed V and J ends, which lost 2 bases and 4 bases, there was a span of 11 bases. The length of the CDR3 is 14 residues. Germline V gene lookup returns CDR1 MNHEY and CDR2 SMNVEV (reference sequence). CDR3 in amino acids: CASSLQGQAETQYF. The DNA of the CDR3 is TGTGCCAGCAGTTTACAGGGTCAGGCAGAGACCCAGTACTTC.

The V call is TRBV19, the J call TRBJ2-1, with 7 bases lining up with TRBD1. V lost 6 bases to trimming and J lost 8 bases; unmatched junction nucleotides: 13. Germline V gene sequence: CDR1 LNHDA, CDR2 SQIVND (reference sequence). The CDR3 extends over 15 amino acids. CDR3 in amino acids: CASRMTGPWVDEQFF. Written as DNA, the CDR3 is TGTGCCAGTAGGATGACAGGGCCCTGGGTGGATGAGCAGTTCTTC.

This chain links TRBV9 with TRBJ1-4; 10 nucleotides agree with TRBD1. The trim removed 4 bases at V and 5 bases at J, leaving 2 bases unmatched. The CDR3 covers 14 residues. The germline V gene encodes CDR1 SGDLS and CDR2 YYNGEE. The CDR3 loop reads CASSRGQGNEKLFF. In DNA form, the CDR3 reads TGTGCCAGCAGCCGGGGACAGGGGAATGAAAAACTGTTTTTT.

As to this clone: The sample carries other DNA sequences with the same CDR3. The CDR3 here is CASSLRLAGGQETQYF. CDR3 DNA: TGTGCCAGCAGCCTCAGACTAGCGGGGGGGCAAGAGACCCAGTACTTC. The chain employs TRBV7-2 and TRBJ2-5; 14 nucleotides match TRBD2. Germline V gene lookup returns CDR1 SGHTA and CDR2 FQGNSA. There are 16 residues in the CDR3. Trimming cost V 5 bases and J 2 bases; bases outside gene matches: 4.

J is TRBJ2-7 and V is TRBV29-1, with a weak D call TRBD2 (5 bases). There are 14 residues in the CDR3. Trimming took off 3 bases at V and 0 bases at J, with 12 bases between the two ends. Germline CDR1 and CDR2: SQVTM and ANQGSEA. In nucleotides, the CDR3 is TGCAGCGTTGAGAACGGGGATAGCTCCTACGAGCAGTACTTC. It yields the protein CSVENGDSSYEQYF.

J is TRBJ2-5 and V is TRBV5-1; tentatively, D is TRBD2 (5 bases). V was pared by 3 bases and J by 4 bases, with 16 bases between. CDR1 is SGHRS and CDR2 is YFSETQ in the germline V gene. CDR3 length equals 15 residues. CDR3 sequence reads: CASSSGLEGGETQYF. CDR3 in DNA: TGCGCCAGCAGCTCCGGACTCGAGGGCGGAGAGACCCAGTACTTC.

The J gene is TRBJ2-1, the V gene TRBV7-9, with D tentatively TRBD1 (6 bases). The CDR3 covers 15 residues. V dropped 1 base and J dropped 5 bases, with 12 bases sitting between them. From germline, CDR1 is SEHNR and CDR2 FQNEAQ (reference sequence). CDR3 DNA: TGTGCCAGCAGCTTAGAGGGACACCCCGACAATGAGCAGTTCTTC. Amino acid sequence: CASSLEGHPDNEQFF.

This clone was observed a single time. The rearrangement uses TRBV5-4 and TRBJ2-3; weak D call: TRBD1 (6 bases). Germline CDR1 reads SGHNT; CDR2 reads YYREEE (reference sequence). V was clipped by 4 bases and J by 1 base, with 16 bases between them. This CDR3 is 16 amino acids long. CDR3 amino acids: CASSPGDRRGTDTQYF. CDR3 nucleotide sequence: TGTGCCAGCAGCCCGGGCGACAGGCGGGGCACAGATACGCAGTATTTT.

J is TRBJ1-4 and V is TRBV18; 7 nucleotides match TRBD1. V trimming: 6 bases; J trimming: 7 bases; junction bases outside the gene matches: 11. Germline V gene lookup returns CDR1 KGHSH and CDR2 LQKENI. The length of the CDR3 is 15 residues. Here the CDR3 DNA reads TGTGCCAGCTCGTCGACAGGGCGCCCGGGTGAAAAACTGTTTTTT. Translated: CASSSTGRPGEKLFF.

The chain has TRBV4-1 and TRBJ1-6, with 8 bases aligning to TRBD1. Germline values: CDR1 MGHRA, CDR2 YSYEKL. Unmatched junction bases numbered 8, after V lost 0 bases and J lost 7 bases. This CDR3 region has 17 residues. Written as DNA, the CDR3 is TGCGCCAGCAGCCAAGACTGGGCAGGGGGCTCCAATTCACCCCTCCACTTT. Its protein product is CASSQDWAGGSNSPLHF.

This sequence joins TRBV27 and TRBJ1-3; D gene unclear. Trimming cost V 2 bases and J 1 base, with 6 bases left between them. Germline CDR1 and CDR2: MNHEY and SMNVEV (reference sequence). The CDR3 sequence is 14 residues long. The CDR3 DNA reads as TGTGCCAGCAGTTTAGGGCCTTCTGGAAACACCATATATTTT. Protein sequence: CASSLGPSGNTIYF.

This chain connects TRBV3-1 (or the pseudogene TRBV3-2) to TRBJ1-1, with D perhaps TRBD1 (6 bases). Trimming took off 8 bases at V and 7 bases at J, with 14 bases between the two ends. CDR1 and CDR2 from the germline V gene are LGHDT and YNNKEL (reference sequence). CDR3 length equals 12 residues. CDR3 nucleotide sequence: TGTGCCAGCGAAGGGGGGGGTTTTGAAGCTTTCTTT. It codes for CASEGGGFEAFF.

This clone showed up just a few times. V gene TRBV6-1 combines with J gene TRBJ2-7, with 7 positions matching TRBD1. V lost 2 bases to trimming and J lost 2 bases; unmatched junction nucleotides: 18. This CDR3 comprises 19 residues. Germline values: CDR1 MNHNS, CDR2 SASEGT. The CDR3 nucleotides are TGTGCCAGCAGTGAACAAGGTGCCAGGGGGTTCGTTAATCCCTACGAGCAGTACTTC. Amino acids: CASSEQGARGFVNPYEQYF.

The rearrangement uses TRBV5-1 and TRBJ2-2; 11 bases align to TRBD2. Trimming at V came to 4 bases and at J to 5 bases, leaving 10 bases not matched to a gene. The germline V gene has CDR1 SGHRS and CDR2 YFSETQ. The CDR3 sequence is 17 residues long. The DNA for the CDR3 is TGCGCCAGCAGCCCCCATAGCGGGGGGGCCGCTACCGGGGAGCTGTTTTTT. This gives the protein CASSPHSGGAATGELFF.

Notes on this clone: Compared with germline, one end of the junction differs, possibly owing to a read error. The chain combines TRBV4-2 with TRBJ1-4, with 8 bases fitting TRBD1. Germline-derived CDR1 and CDR2 are LGHNA and YNFKEQ. The CDR3 totals 15 residues. The CDR3 loop is CASSQGQGRDEKLFF. DNA of the CDR3: TGTGCCAGCAGTCAAGGACAGGGACGAGATGAAAAACTGTTTTTT.

The chain employs TRBV19 and TRBJ1-1; tentative D call: TRBD1 (5 bases). The germline CDR1 and CDR2 sequences are LNHDA and SQIVND (reference sequence). This CDR3 comprises 13 residues. V shed 3 bases and J shed 7 bases, with 12 bases lying between them. CDR3 protein: CASSIGRGFEAFF. In nucleotides, the CDR3 is TGTGCCAGTAGTATCGGACGGGGGTTTGAAGCTTTCTTT.

The genes are TRBV5-6 and TRBJ2-7; D is perhaps TRBD2 (6 bases). V shed 0 bases and J shed 3 bases, with 16 bases lying between them. CDR1 and CDR2 (germline): SGHDT, YYEEEE. The CDR3 covers 16 residues. CDR3 nucleotide sequence: TGTGCCAGCAGCTTGGTGCGGCTACCCGGGGGCTACGAGCAGTACTTC. It codes for CASSLVRLPGGYEQYF.

This clone was counted once. This chain connects TRBV19 to TRBJ2-1, with a weak D call TRBD2 (5 bases). Per the germline V gene, CDR1 is LNHDA and CDR2 is SQIVND (reference sequence). V was clipped by 3 bases and J by 9 bases, with 15 bases between them. CDR3 length: 14 residues. The DNA for the CDR3 is TGTGCCAGTAGTATGAATCCGGGGTATGGTGAGCAGTTCTTC. This translates into CASSMNPGYGEQFF.